These 20 T cell receptor beta chains originate from one sample sequenced in a study of a mutant IDH1 vaccine in newly diagnosed glioma. Sequencing was performed with immunoSEQ multiplex PCR; in TCRdb, only in-frame clones are kept and a portion is missing. The sample shows tens of thousands of clones, 84% of them seen only once. For these TCRs, the target antigens are not known. Time point given: week 11, during vaccination. The vaccine gave 300 ug of a 20-mer mutant IDH1 peptide subcutaneously per dose. Sequenced here: PBMCs, sampled from a glioma patient whose treatment included an IDH1 peptide vaccine. The receptors here all came from a man aged 30-40 years with glioma.

The chain carries TRBV5-1 and TRBJ2-2; 9 bases line up with TRBD2. This CDR3 comprises 15 residues. Germline V gene sequence: CDR1 SGHRS, CDR2 YFSETQ. V was pared by 5 bases and J by 2 bases, with 4 bases of the junction left unmatched. CDR3 sequence (DNA): TGCGCCAGCAGAACGACTAGCGGTAACACCGGGGAGCTGTTTTTT. It codes for CASRTTSGNTGELFF.

The chain joins TRBV9 to TRBJ2-1, with D possibly matching TRBD1 (6 bases). Germline V gene data show CDR1 as SGDLS and CDR2 as YYNGEE. Trimming left V 1 base short and J 9 bases short, with 11 bases between. This CDR3 contains 13 residues. CDR3 DNA: TGTGCCAGCAGCGTAAGAGGGGGAAGTGAGCAGTTCTTC. The encoded protein is CASSVRGGSEQFF.

This chain joins TRBV15 and TRBJ2-7; 7 nucleotides match TRBD2. The CDR3 has 17 residues. J gave up 4 bases and V 0 bases, and 12 bases lay outside the gene matches. Germline assignment: CDR1 LNHNV and CDR2 YYDKDF (reference sequence). The CDR3 nucleotides are TGTGCCACCAGCAGAGATTTGGCTGGCGGGAGAGAATACGAGCAGTACTTC. Residues: CATSRDLAGGREYEQYF.

Note on this clone: A read error may account for a junction end that differs from germline. The rearrangement joins TRBV10-3 to TRBJ2-3, with TRBD1 matching 7 bases. The CDR3 has 15 amino acids. Germline lookup yields CDR1 ENHRY and CDR2 SYGVKD. CDR3 sequence: CAIRERNQGADTQYF. The CDR3 DNA reads as TGTGCCATCCGTGAAAGGAACCAGGGGGCAGATACGCAGTATTTT.

The genes are TRBV27 and TRBJ1-2, with a weak D call TRBD1 (6 bases). The CDR3 loop spans 14 amino acids. Trimming took 2 bases from V and 13 from J, leaving 20 bases between them. Germline V gene lookup returns CDR1 MNHEY and CDR2 SMNVEV (reference sequence). CDR3 loop: CASSLAGDLRRPTF. The CDR3 coding sequence is TGTGCCAGCAGTTTAGCAGGGGACCTTCGGAGACCCACCTTC.

The chain recombines TRBV15 with TRBJ2-4; 9 bases map to TRBD1. Losses at the gene ends were 6 bases for V and 3 bases for J; bases not matched to a gene: 15. CDR1 is LNHNV and CDR2 is YYDKDF in the germline V gene (reference sequence). This CDR3 contains 18 residues. The CDR3: CATREFPGTGWGKNIQYF. The CDR3 DNA reads as TGTGCCACCAGAGAGTTCCCCGGGACAGGGTGGGGCAAAAACATTCAGTACTTC.

The V and J genes are TRBV5-1 and TRBJ1-3; D remains ambiguous. In germline, CDR1 is SGHRS, CDR2 YFSETQ. This CDR3 comprises 16 residues. The ends were cut back, 0 bases at V and 0 bases at J, with 10 bases in the middle. CDR3 in DNA: TGCGCCAGCAGCTTGGAACTGTCTAGCTCTGGAAACACCATATATTTT. Translation gives CASSLELSSSGNTIYF.

The V gene is TRBV6-7, the J gene TRBJ2-4, with TRBD1 identical over 9 bases. TRBV6-7 is an ORF; its function is uncertain. J was trimmed by 0 bases and V by 5 bases; bases with no gene match: 2. CDR3 length equals 15 residues. CDR3 DNA sequence: TGTGCCAGCAGTCACAGGGGGCTAGCCAAAAACATTCAGTACTTC. It codes for CASSHRGLAKNIQYF.

The chain combines TRBV5-4 with TRBJ2-1; D gene ambiguous. Germline loops: CDR1 SGHNT, CDR2 YYREEE (reference sequence). The CDR3 loop spans 13 amino acids. V shed 1 base and J shed 12 bases, with 14 bases lying between them. The CDR3 DNA reads TGTGCCAGCAGCTTGTTGTCCCTGTCCCCGCAGTTCTTC. This encodes CASSLLSLSPQFF.

The V call is TRBV6-5, the J call TRBJ2-6; D not certain. CDR3 length: 15 amino acids. Germline lookup yields CDR1 MNHEY and CDR2 SVGAGI. V lost 5 bases to trimming and J lost 2 bases, with 10 bases between them. CDR3 protein: CASSLRRAGANVLTF. CDR3 DNA sequence: TGTGCCAGCAGTCTACGCCGGGCTGGGGCCAACGTCCTGACTTTC.

The chain carries TRBV10-3 and TRBJ2-2; the match to TRBD2 covers 12 bases. The CDR3 totals 17 residues. Per the germline V gene, CDR1 is ENHRY and CDR2 is SYGVKD. Trimming took 3 bases from V and 1 from J; bases not matched to a gene: 3. The CDR3 region is CAISDPGLAGNTGELFF. CDR3 coding DNA: TGTGCCATCAGTGACCCGGGACTAGCGGGGAACACCGGGGAGCTGTTTTTT.

The chain has TRBV5-5 and TRBJ1-2; D not resolved. The germline V gene encodes CDR1 SGHKS and CDR2 YYEKEE (reference sequence). V gave up 2 bases and J gave up 0 bases, with 17 bases separating them. This CDR3 has 17 residues. CDR3 region: CASSFSEVAETNYGYTF. CDR3 bases: TGTGCCAGCAGCTTTTCTGAAGTGGCGGAGACTAACTATGGCTACACCTTC.

V is TRBV27 and J is TRBJ1-2; maybe TRBD1 (5 bases). This CDR3 contains 15 residues. The V end was cut by 5 bases, the J end by 3 bases, with 16 bases between. Germline V CDR1 and CDR2: MNHEY, SMNVEV (reference sequence). In DNA, the CDR3 is TGTGCCAGCAGTCCGGGTGGGGACCGTGACTATGGCTACACCTTC. This encodes CASSPGGDRDYGYTF.

This clone was recorded only once. The rearrangement links TRBV19 to TRBJ1-1; D is ambiguous. Germline assignment: CDR1 LNHDA and CDR2 SQIVND (reference sequence). V was trimmed by 7 bases and J by 2 bases, leaving 11 bases between them. This CDR3 comprises 13 residues. The CDR3 nucleotides read TGTGCCAGTACATCGACACGAAACACTGAAGCTTTCTTT. Encoded protein: CASTSTRNTEAFF. Full variable domain (outside the CDR3, taken from reference TRBV19 and TRBJ1-1): DGGITQSPKYLFRKEGQNVTLSCEQNLNHDAMYWYRQDPGQGLRLIYYSQIVNDFQKGDIAEGYSVSREKKESFPLTVTSAQKNPTAFYLCASTSTRNTEAFFGQGTRLTVV.

The chain couples TRBV7-8 to TRBJ2-7; D possibly matches TRBD1 or TRBD2 (6 bases each). This CDR3 is built from 11 residues. Germline loops: CDR1 SGHVS, CDR2 FQNEAQ. The V and J ends lost 7 bases and 6 bases respectively, with 10 bases between them. The CDR3 region has the DNA TGTGCCAGCATCGGGGGCTTCGAGCAGTACTTC. Its translation is CASIGGFEQYF.

This sequence joins TRBV4-2 and TRBJ2-3, with 9 positions matching TRBD2. The V gene end was trimmed by 7 bases and the J gene end by 4 bases; junction bases not matched to a gene: 15. Germline CDR1 and CDR2: LGHNA and YNFKEQ. The CDR3 totals 17 residues. The CDR3 bases are TGTGCCAGCAAGGAATCAGCTGCGGGGGGGTCGGCAGATACGCAGTATTTT. The encoded protein is CASKESAAGGSADTQYF.

This clone was observed a few times. The chain couples TRBV2 to TRBJ1-5; D uncertain. This CDR3 has 12 amino acids. Trimming shortened V by 4 bases and J by 8 bases, and 9 bases separated the two germline ends. CDR1 is SNHLY, CDR2 FYNNEI, per germline. This CDR3 is CASSGDIEPQHF. The CDR3 nucleotides read TGTGCCAGCAGTGGCGACATTGAGCCCCAGCATTTT.

The chain is built from TRBV2 and TRBJ1-2, with 7 nucleotides matching TRBD1. The CDR3 is 13 amino acids. Germline CDR1 SNHLY, CDR2 FYNNEI. The ends lost 7 bases at V and 2 bases at J; junction bases unmatched: 4. CDR3 nucleotide sequence: TGTGCCAGCACCCCGGACAGGAACTATGGCTACACCTTC. Amino acid sequence: CASTPDRNYGYTF.

Notes on this clone: This same CDR3 is encoded by further DNA sequences in the sample. The chain recombines TRBV19 with TRBJ2-1, with a tentative D call TRBD2 (5 bases). In germline, CDR1 is LNHDA, CDR2 SQIVND (reference sequence). The CDR3 loop spans 11 amino acids. The V and J ends lost 8 bases and 6 bases respectively, with 8 bases between them. CDR3 in DNA: TGTGCCAGTTATGGACTCAATGAGCAGTTCTTC. This codes for CASYGLNEQFF.

The rearrangement uses TRBV2 and TRBJ1-2; the D gene is possibly TRBD1 (6 bases). Trimming left V 8 bases short and J 1 base short, with 23 bases between. The CDR3 is made up of 17 amino acids. Germline-derived CDR1 and CDR2 are SNHLY and FYNNEI. CDR3 protein: CASLGGVYRANNYGYTF. For the CDR3, the DNA is TGTGCCAGCCTAGGGGGGGTTTACAGGGCAAATAACTATGGCTACACCTTC.